Below are 14 T cell receptor beta chains sequenced from a single sample in a study of T cell clones after liver transplantation. Generated by immunoSEQ multiplex PCR, the TCRdb table keeps only in-frame clones and is missing some. The sample contains some 60,000 clones, around three quarters of which appear only once. The sequences come from CD4+ T cells from blood, collected at the approximately 16-month timepoint. The receptors originated from a human patient who received a liver transplant. A share of the T cells may be of graft donor origin.

The chain carries TRBV5-4 and TRBJ2-1, with TRBD2 matching 7 bases. Germline CDR1 reads SGHNT; CDR2 reads YYREEE (reference sequence). CDR3 size: 16 residues. The V and J ends lost 3 bases and 8 bases, in that order; junction bases with no gene match: 14. CDR3 region: CASSYEPGGPRDEQFF. CDR3 coding DNA: TGTGCCAGCAGCTATGAGCCGGGAGGCCCCAGGGATGAGCAGTTCTTC.

This chain links TRBV28 with TRBJ1-2, with a weak D call TRBD1 (5 bases). CDR1 is MDHEN and CDR2 is SYDVKM in the germline V gene. Trimming left V 5 bases short and J 8 bases short, with 18 bases between. This CDR3 region has 14 residues. The CDR3 reads CASSPPSRGEGYTF. CDR3 bases: TGTGCCAGCAGTCCCCCGTCACGGGGGGAGGGCTACACCTTC.

The CDR3 bases are TGTGCCAGCAGTGAAGTAGCGGGGGTCGAGCAGTACTTC. This sequence encodes CASSEVAGVEQYF. J is TRBJ2-7 and V is TRBV27; 9 bases line up with TRBD2. The CDR3 length is 13 residues. CDR1 and CDR2 from the germline V gene are MNHEY and SMNVEV (reference sequence). The V gene end was trimmed by 5 bases and the J gene end by 6 bases; junction bases not matched to a gene: 5.

This chain connects TRBV12-5 to TRBJ2-7; the match to TRBD2 covers 11 bases. The germline V gene has CDR1 LGHNT and CDR2 FRNRAP. The CDR3 is 21 amino acids. V shed 3 bases, J shed 3 bases, and the junction held 22 bases outside the gene matches. As DNA, the CDR3 is TGTGCTAGTGGTTTTCGCCTTAACTCGGGACTAGCGGAACTCGGGGTCTACGAGCAGTACGTC. Its protein product is CASGFRLNSGLAELGVYEQYV.

V is TRBV7-6 and J is TRBJ1-6; D gene unclear. V was pared by 4 bases and J by 5 bases, with 9 bases between. Looked up from germline, CDR1 is SGHVS and CDR2 is FNYEAQ. CDR3 length equals 14 residues. This chain's CDR3 is CASSSGPDNSPLHF. CDR3 nucleotides: TGTGCCAGCAGCTCCGGGCCCGATAATTCACCCCTCCACTTT.

This clone has more than one count but fewer than ten. This chain links TRBV6-1 with TRBJ2-5; D perhaps matches TRBD2 (5 bases). CDR3 length: 16 amino acids. V was clipped by 2 bases and J by 2 bases, with 15 bases between them. From germline, CDR1 is MNHNS and CDR2 SASEGT. The CDR3 region is CASSERFRGIQETQYF. The CDR3 nucleotides read TGTGCCAGCAGTGAACGATTCAGAGGGATTCAAGAGACCCAGTACTTC.

This chain joins TRBV28 and TRBJ2-1; 10 bases match TRBD2. J was trimmed by 0 bases and V by 5 bases; bases with no gene match: 7. This CDR3 contains 17 residues. Germline V gene sequence: CDR1 MDHEN, CDR2 SYDVKM. CDR3 in DNA: TGTGCCAGCAGTGCATCCTCTAGCGGGGGCTCCTACAATGAGCAGTTCTTC. As protein: CASSASSSGGSYNEQFF.

This clone has more than one count but fewer than ten. J is TRBJ2-2 and V is TRBV18; no clear D gene. V lost 1 base to trimming and J lost 1 base, with 4 bases between them. Germline-derived CDR1 and CDR2 are KGHSH and LQKENI. The length of the CDR3 is 14 residues. CDR3 nucleotide sequence: TGTGCCAGCTCACCACAGATGAACACCGGGGAGCTGTTTTTT. Its protein product is CASSPQMNTGELFF.

This clone was detected only a few times. The V gene is TRBV4-2, the J gene TRBJ1-2; 7 nucleotides line up with TRBD1. The CDR3 totals 14 residues. Germline V gives CDR1 LGHNA, CDR2 YNFKEQ. With V trimmed by 1 base and J by 8 bases, 7 bases remained unmatched. This CDR3 reads CASSQARTGAGYTF. CDR3 in DNA: TGTGCCAGCAGCCAAGCTAGGACAGGAGCAGGCTACACCTTC.

The CDR3 DNA follows: TGTGCCAGCAGTTACTCGACACTTACCTACAATGAGCAGTTCTTC. It specifies CASSYSTLTYNEQFF. The J gene is TRBJ2-1, the V gene TRBV6-5; D remains unclear. The germline gives CDR1 MNHEY, CDR2 SVGAGI. The CDR3 length is 15 residues. The V and J ends lost 0 bases and 2 bases respectively, with 8 bases between them.

The V and J genes are TRBV2 and TRBJ2-1, with D hard to call. This CDR3 spans 13 amino acids. The V gene lost 7 bases and the J gene lost 3 bases, with 10 bases spanning the gap. The germline V gene has CDR1 SNHLY and CDR2 FYNNEI. CDR3 amino acids: CASTPDFYNEQFF. DNA for the CDR3: TGTGCCAGCACCCCGGATTTCTACAATGAGCAGTTCTTC. Complete variable domain (other parts from reference TRBV2 and TRBJ2-1): EPEVTQTPSHQVTQMGQEVILRCVPISNHLYFYWYRQILGQKVEFLVSFYNNEISEKSEIFDDQFSVERPDGSNFTLKIRSTKLEDSAMYFCASTPDFYNEQFFGPGTRLTVL.

This chain connects TRBV6-6 to TRBJ1-5, with 7 bases that match TRBD1. The V gene's germline CDR1 is MNHNY and CDR2 SVGAGI (reference sequence). After removal of 3 bases from V and 7 bases from J, the junction contained 9 bases not matched to a gene. The CDR3 consists of 15 residues. CDR3 residues: CASSYSQGGDQPQHF. CDR3 DNA sequence: TGTGCCAGCAGTTATTCCCAGGGGGGGGACCAGCCCCAGCATTTT.

The chain links TRBV14 to TRBJ1-4, with D perhaps TRBD1 (6 bases). This CDR3 has 12 amino acids. Germline values: CDR1 SGHDN, CDR2 FVKESK. V lost 1 base and J 11 bases, leaving 8 bases between the germline ends. The CDR3 region is CASSQAGAKLFF. For the CDR3, the DNA is TGTGCCAGCAGCCAAGCAGGGGCTAAACTGTTTTTT.

This clone was recorded a few times. The chain has TRBV19 and TRBJ1-2, with 10 nucleotides matching TRBD1. Germline CDR1 LNHDA, CDR2 SQIVND (reference sequence). The V and J ends lost 5 bases and 13 bases, in that order; junction bases with no gene match: 7. The CDR3 has 12 residues. This CDR3 reads CASSPGTGEATF. In DNA, the CDR3 is TGTGCCAGTAGTCCCGGGACAGGGGAGGCCACCTTC.